Below are 12 T cell receptor beta chains sequenced from a single sample in a study of PD-1 blockade in classical Hodgkin lymphoma. The data were produced by immunoSEQ multiplex PCR, yet TCRdb's version contains in-frame clones alone and is incomplete. The data contain 31,000 or so clones, approximately 70% of them singletons. The time point here: cycle 4 day 1 (C4D1), after less than 7 weeks of nivolumab. Exposure to brentuximab vedotin varied, and each patient had relapsed following autologous stem cell transplantation. The sample consisted of peripheral blood mononuclear cells (PBMCs), taken before the fourth cycle of nivolumab. The receptors here all came from a human donor with classical Hodgkin lymphoma.

In this sample, this clone turned up a few times. The same CDR3 can be traced to other DNA sequences in this sample. The gene calls are TRBV4-1 and TRBJ2-5, with D uncertain. The CDR3 is 13 residues long. V was shortened by 0 bases and J by 4 bases, with 6 bases between the two germline ends. The germline CDR1 and CDR2 sequences are MGHRA and YSYEKL. CDR3 DNA sequence: TGCGCCAGCAGCCAAGATTGGGGAGAGACCCAGTACTTC. This gives the protein CASSQDWGETQYF.

The rearrangement joins TRBV7-2 to TRBJ1-3; possible D gene TRBD1, 6 bases. V lost 10 bases and J 4 bases, leaving 17 bases between the germline ends. The CDR3 extends over 14 amino acids. Germline V gene data show CDR1 as SGHTA and CDR2 as FQGNSA. CDR3 sequence: CATKAGEVGNTIYF. As DNA, the CDR3 is TGTGCCACCAAGGCAGGGGAGGTGGGAAACACCATATATTTT.

The rearrangement uses TRBV5-1 and TRBJ2-1, with TRBD2 matching over 9 bases. This CDR3 is 16 amino acids long. Germline V CDR1 and CDR2: SGHRS, YFSETQ. Trimming at V came to 7 bases and at J to 5 bases, leaving 13 bases not matched to a gene. CDR3 nucleotides: TGCGCCAGCCGCGACTATAGCGGGGGCCCAAACAATGAGCAGTTCTTC. Encoded protein: CASRDYSGGPNNEQFF.

The V call is TRBV6-6, the J call TRBJ2-7, with 7 positions matching TRBD1. The CDR3 runs 16 residues. V shed 0 bases and J 1 base; nucleotides not matched to a gene: 6. Germline lookup yields CDR1 MNHNY and CDR2 SVGAGI (reference sequence). The CDR3 region is CASSYSSLQGSYEQYF. The CDR3 DNA follows: TGTGCCAGCAGTTACTCGTCACTACAGGGGTCCTACGAGCAGTACTTC.

The chain recombines TRBV19 with TRBJ2-1; D unclear. The ends were cut back, 1 base at V and 3 bases at J, with 7 bases in the middle. Germline-derived CDR1 and CDR2 are LNHDA and SQIVND (reference sequence). The CDR3 length is 14 residues. CDR3 sequence reads: CASSIVSGYNEQFF. The CDR3 coding sequence is TGTGCCAGTAGTATAGTATCCGGCTACAATGAGCAGTTCTTC. The variable domain in full, with the rest retrieved from reference TRBV19 and TRBJ2-1, is DGGITQSPKYLFRKEGQNVTLSCEQNLNHDAMYWYRQDPGQGLRLIYYSQIVNDFQKGDIAEGYSVSREKKESFPLTVTSAQKNPTAFYLCASSIVSGYNEQFFGPGTRLTVL.

The rearrangement uses TRBV9 and TRBJ2-1; D perhaps matches TRBD1 (5 bases). CDR3 size: 13 residues. Germline lookup yields CDR1 SGDLS and CDR2 YYNGEE. V was cut by 2 bases and J by 5 bases, with 8 bases left in between. The CDR3 DNA is TGTGCCAGCAGCGTGGACACAGACAATGAGCAGTTCTTC. Translated, it gives CASSVDTDNEQFF. The variable domain in full, with the rest retrieved from reference TRBV9 and TRBJ2-1, is DSGVTQTPKHLITATGQRVTLRCSPRSGDLSVYWYQQSLDQGLQFLIQYYNGEERAKGNILERFSAQQFPDLHSELNLSSLELGDSALYFCASSVDTDNEQFFGPGTRLTVL.

The V and J genes are TRBV30 and TRBJ1-1, with D perhaps TRBD1 (5 bases). In germline, CDR1 is GTSNPN, CDR2 SVGIG (reference sequence). V was pared by 0 bases and J by 4 bases, with 12 bases between. The length of the CDR3 is 14 residues. This CDR3 reads CAWSVVRGSTEAFF. In DNA form, the CDR3 reads TGTGCCTGGAGTGTGGTTAGGGGATCCACTGAAGCTTTCTTT.

The rearrangement joins TRBV7-2 to TRBJ2-2; 16 bases are a match to TRBD2. CDR3 length: 18 amino acids. The germline V gene has CDR1 SGHTA and CDR2 FQGNSA. Trimming took 5 bases from V and 5 from J; bases not matched to a gene: 8. The CDR3 spells CASSLPGLAGGSTGELFF. Written as DNA, the CDR3 is TGTGCCAGCAGCCTACCGGGACTAGCGGGGGGGTCTACCGGGGAGCTGTTTTTT.

J is TRBJ2-7 and V is TRBV29-1; TRBD1 is a possible D gene (5 bases). CDR3 length: 12 residues. Trimming removed 7 bases from V and 1 base from J, with 11 bases in between. Germline CDR1 SQVTM, CDR2 ANQGSEA. The CDR3 bases are TGCAGCGCCACAGGCCTTTCCTACGAGCAGTACTTC. Amino acid sequence: CSATGLSYEQYF.

The chain has TRBV19 and TRBJ2-7, with D perhaps matching TRBD2 (5 bases). CDR1 is LNHDA and CDR2 is SQIVND in the germline V gene (reference sequence). Trimming took 2 bases from V and 6 from J, leaving 14 bases between them. The CDR3 consists of 14 residues. CDR3 sequence: CASSISGIASEQYF. Here the CDR3 DNA reads TGTGCCAGTAGTATATCCGGGATAGCTAGCGAGCAGTACTTC.

The J gene is TRBJ1-3, the V gene TRBV28, with D unclear. V lost 3 bases to trimming and J lost 0 bases, with 12 bases between them. CDR1 and CDR2 from the germline V gene are MDHEN and SYDVKM. The CDR3 is 16 amino acids. CDR3 region: CASSFVTIDSGNTIYF. CDR3 sequence (DNA): TGTGCCAGCAGTTTTGTTACTATTGACTCTGGAAACACCATATATTTT.

This CDR3 is CASTAGRDTQYF. CDR3 sequence (DNA): TGTGCCAGCACTGCAGGGCGGGATACGCAGTATTTT. The gene calls are TRBV6-1 and TRBJ2-3; D might be TRBD1 (5 bases). Germline V lookup: CDR1 MNHNS, CDR2 SASEGT. V lost 7 bases to trimming and J lost 6 bases, with 11 bases between them. This CDR3 has 12 residues.